This entry lists 4 T cell receptor beta chains sequenced from one sample in a study of post-analysis software for immune sequencing data. Study-wide points: Patients carried roughly 5 TRBV segments more frequently than controls did, and TRBV5-6, TRBV5-1 and TRBV20-1 were among them.

These TCRs are of unknown antigen specificity. Unique molecular identifiers featured in each of the TCR beta cDNA libraries. TCRdb used MiXCR to reprocess the PCR reads, holding one entry per CDR3 protein. The sample lists 740,000 or so distinct CDR3 sequences; 53% were seen once. The sequenced sample was blood. The receptors were sampled from a girl aged 5-17 years with multiple sclerosis.

The gene calls are TRBV14 and TRBJ2-1, with unresolved D. V lost 7 bases and J lost 0, with 7 bases in between. This CDR3 region has 13 residues. CDR1 SGHDN and CDR2 FVKESK come from the germline V gene. The CDR3 region has the DNA TGTGCCAGCATGGATCTCTCCTACAATGAGCAGTTCTTC. Its translation: CASMDLSYNEQFF.

The rearrangement links TRBV6-1 to TRBJ1-2, with D uncertain. CDR1 and CDR2 from the germline V gene are MNHNS and SASEGT. Trimming shortened V by 6 bases and J by 3 bases, and 11 bases separated the two germline ends. CDR3 length equals 13 residues. The CDR3 protein is CASRGGQDYGYTF. The CDR3 region has the DNA TGTGCCAGCAGGGGCGGCCAGGACTATGGCTACACCTTC.

The chain employs TRBV5-1 and TRBJ2-6, with unresolved D. Germline loops: CDR1 SGHRS, CDR2 YFSETQ. V gave up 4 bases and J gave up 0 bases, with 11 bases separating them. The CDR3 runs to 16 residues. This chain's CDR3 is CASSTTGRSGANVLTF. The CDR3 nucleotides are TGCGCCAGCAGCACGACTGGCCGCTCTGGGGCCAACGTCCTGACTTTC.

The chain carries TRBV25-1 and TRBJ2-5; D possibly corresponds to TRBD2 (5 bases). V was trimmed by 9 bases and J by 1 base, leaving 12 bases between them. The CDR3 covers 13 residues. Germline V lookup: CDR1 MGHDK, CDR2 SYGVNS. The CDR3 loop reads CASAAGPQETQYF. The CDR3, as DNA: TGTGCCAGTGCCGCGGGCCCCCAAGAGACCCAGTACTTC. The full variable domain, its missing parts supplied by reference TRBV25-1 and TRBJ2-5, is EADIYQTPRYLVIGTGKKITLECSQTMGHDKMYWYQQDPGMELHLIHYSYGVNSTEKGDLSSESTVSRIRTEHFPLTLESARPSHTSQYLCASAAGPQETQYFGPGTRLLVL.